The 18 T cell receptor beta chains below all came from one sample that was sequenced in a study of blood T cell repertoires in COVID-19. Repertoires were generated with immunoSEQ multiplex PCR, while TCRdb's copy carries only in-frame clones and drops some. The sample has over 300,000 clones; about 90% are singletons. Sequencing was done on a sample of PBMCs or T cells enriched from blood (not recorded which). All receptors derive from a woman aged 30 to 39 who had recovered from COVID-19.

The sample holds a few counts of this clone. This rearrangement joins TRBV2 to TRBJ1-4, with a tentative D call TRBD1 (5 bases). Germline V CDR1 and CDR2: SNHLY, FYNNEI. The CDR3 runs 14 residues. V gave up 2 bases and J gave up 8 bases, with 12 bases separating them. As DNA, the CDR3 is TGTGCCAGCAGTGAATTGGGACTTGTGGAAAAACTGTTTTTT. This gives the protein CASSELGLVEKLFF.

This clone was counted a few times. The DNA of the CDR3 is TGCAGCGTTGAGGGGACAGGGGGGGCAAAACTGTTTTTT. Protein sequence: CSVEGTGGAKLFF. The chain is built from TRBV29-1 and TRBJ1-4, with TRBD1 matching 11 bases. Germline CDR1 is SQVTM and CDR2 is ANQGSEA. The CDR3 loop spans 13 amino acids. The J segment lost 10 bases and the V segment lost 3 bases, leaving 4 bases of the junction unmatched. Full variable domain (rest looked up from reference TRBV29-1 and TRBJ1-4): SAVISQKPSRDICQRGTSLTIQCQVDSQVTMMFWYRQQPGQSLTLIATANQGSEATYESGFVIDKFPISRPNLTFSTLTVSNMSPEDSSIYLCSVEGTGGAKLFFGSGTQLSVL.

The rearrangement links TRBV5-1 to TRBJ2-2; D is uncertain. CDR1 and CDR2 from the germline V gene are SGHRS and YFSETQ. V dropped 0 bases and J dropped 3 bases, with 9 bases sitting between them. This CDR3 region has 15 residues. In nucleotides, the CDR3 is TGCGCCAGCAGCTTGGTCGTCACAGACACCGGGGAGCTGTTTTTT. Its protein product is CASSLVVTDTGELFF.

This clone has a handful of counts. The V call is TRBV7-9, the J call TRBJ2-2; D might be TRBD2 (6 bases). CDR1 and CDR2 (germline): SEHNR, FQNEAQ (reference sequence). Between the trimmed V and J ends, which lost 5 bases and 6 bases, there was a span of 16 bases. The CDR3 is 15 residues long. The CDR3 sequence: CASSGLLAGAGELFF. Here the CDR3 DNA reads TGTGCCAGCAGCGGACTACTAGCAGGTGCCGGGGAGCTGTTTTTT.

V is TRBV3-1 (or the pseudogene TRBV3-2) and J is TRBJ2-7; 11 nucleotides agree with TRBD2. The CDR3 is made up of 18 amino acids. V gave up 0 bases and J gave up 3 bases; unmatched junction bases: 10. The germline V gene encodes CDR1 LGHDT and CDR2 YNNKEL (reference sequence). The CDR3 sequence is CASSQESLAGGSRYEQYF. The CDR3 region has the DNA TGTGCCAGCAGCCAAGAGTCGCTAGCGGGGGGCTCACGCTACGAGCAGTACTTC.

The rearrangement uses TRBV6-5 and TRBJ1-3; D is possibly TRBD1 (6 bases). Germline V gives CDR1 MNHEY, CDR2 SVGAGI. This CDR3 has 15 residues. The germline V and J ends were trimmed by 6 bases and 6 bases, with 18 bases remaining between them. CDR3 DNA: TGTGCCAGCAGCCCAAGCCGGACAGCCCCAAACACCATATATTTT. It yields the protein CASSPSRTAPNTIYF.

The chain uses TRBV9 and TRBJ1-1; 10 bases fit TRBD1. The CDR3 covers 15 residues. The germline CDR1 and CDR2 sequences are SGDLS and YYNGEE. The trim removed 0 bases at V and 7 bases at J, leaving 6 bases unmatched. CDR3 DNA sequence: TGTGCCAGCAGCGTAGGGGGACAGGGGCCGGGTGAAGCTTTCTTT. Translating it yields CASSVGGQGPGEAFF.

V usage is TRBV2 and J usage is TRBJ1-2; TRBD1 matches at 7 bases. Germline V gene lookup returns CDR1 SNHLY and CDR2 FYNNEI. Germline trimming cut 10 bases from V and 6 bases from J; bases unmatched to any gene: 8. The length of the CDR3 is 12 residues. Written as DNA, the CDR3 is TGTGCCATCGCCGACAGGGTAGATGGCTACACCTTC. This translates into CAIADRVDGYTF.

The chain couples TRBV3-1 (or the pseudogene TRBV3-2) to TRBJ1-2; D is unresolved. The ends were cut back, 3 bases at V and 4 bases at J, with 12 bases in the middle. The CDR3 spans 14 residues. Germline CDR1 reads LGHDT; CDR2 reads YNNKEL (reference sequence). CDR3 coding DNA: TGTGCCAGCAGCCACCCGGGAGGGAGCTATGGCTACACCTTC. It specifies CASSHPGGSYGYTF.

This sequence joins TRBV25-1 and TRBJ2-2, with D tentatively TRBD2 (6 bases). Trimming removed 8 bases from V and 6 bases from J, with 10 bases in between. Germline CDR1 MGHDK, CDR2 SYGVNS. CDR3 length: 12 amino acids. This CDR3 reads CASQWDSGELFF. In nucleotides, the CDR3 is TGTGCCAGCCAGTGGGACTCCGGGGAGCTGTTTTTT.

The J gene is TRBJ1-1, the V gene TRBV7-2; D is unresolved. The CDR3 extends over 14 amino acids. Germline values: CDR1 SGHTA, CDR2 FQGNSA. V was pared by 4 bases and J by 3 bases, with 12 bases between. This CDR3 reads CASSSDSRDTEAFF. DNA for the CDR3: TGTGCCAGCAGCTCCGACTCGAGGGACACTGAAGCTTTCTTT.

This clone was seen a single time. The CDR3 reads CASSHSGGRETQYF. The DNA of the CDR3 is TGTGCCAGCAGCCACTCGGGGGGGAGGGAGACCCAGTACTTC. The J gene is TRBJ2-5, the V gene TRBV3-1 (or the pseudogene TRBV3-2), with 8 bases that match TRBD2. The CDR3 contains 14 residues. Germline V gene lookup returns CDR1 LGHDT and CDR2 YNNKEL (reference sequence). The trim removed 3 bases at V and 5 bases at J, leaving 5 bases unmatched.

The chain uses TRBV5-1 and TRBJ2-3, with D possibly TRBD2 on 6 matching bases. The CDR3 is 14 amino acids. The germline CDR1 and CDR2 sequences are SGHRS and YFSETQ. With 5 bases removed from V and 6 bases from J, the gap between germline ends came to 16 bases. Here the CDR3 reads CASSSGDGVDTQYF. The CDR3 region has the DNA TGCGCCAGCAGTTCGGGGGACGGTGTGGATACGCAGTATTTT.

V is TRBV13 and J is TRBJ1-1; no firm D call. The CDR3 contains 11 residues. Germline V CDR1 and CDR2: PRHDT, FYEKMQ (reference sequence). The V gene lost 8 bases and the J gene lost 1 base, with 5 bases spanning the gap. CDR3 DNA sequence: TGTGCCAGCCTCGGGAACACTGAAGCTTTCTTT. Translated: CASLGNTEAFF. Filled out from reference TRBV13 and TRBJ1-1, the complete variable domain reads AAGVIQSPRHLIKEKRETATLKCYPIPRHDTVYWYQQGPGQDPQFLISFYEKMQSDKGSIPDRFSAQQFSDYHSELNMSSLELGDSALYFCASLGNTEAFFGQGTRLTVV.

V and J are TRBV9 and TRBJ2-1; D gene ambiguous. The V and J ends lost 0 bases and 8 bases respectively, with 12 bases between them. CDR1 is SGDLS, CDR2 YYNGEE, per germline. CDR3 size: 14 residues. In DNA, the CDR3 is TGTGCCAGCAGCGTAGTGGCTAGTGGCGATGAGCAGTTCTTC. Its translation: CASSVVASGDEQFF.

This chain connects TRBV7-2 to TRBJ1-1; no clear D. Germline CDR1 SGHTA, CDR2 FQGNSA. Trimming shortened V by 2 bases and J by 4 bases, and 20 bases separated the two germline ends. CDR3 length: 17 amino acids. This chain's CDR3 is CASSLISVGPLGTEAFF. Here the CDR3 DNA reads TGTGCCAGCAGCTTAATTAGTGTTGGGCCCCTCGGCACTGAAGCTTTCTTT.

The gene calls are TRBV18 and TRBJ1-2, with a weak D call TRBD1 (5 bases). The CDR3 consists of 12 residues. Trimming stripped 1 base from V and 8 bases from J, with 8 bases between. Germline values: CDR1 KGHSH, CDR2 LQKENI. The CDR3 protein is CASSPRGVGYTF. CDR3 nucleotides: TGTGCCAGCTCACCACGGGGGGTCGGCTACACCTTC. The full variable domain, in which reference TRBV18 and TRBJ1-2 provide the parts outside the CDR3, is NAGVMQNPRHLVRRRGQEARLRCSPMKGHSHVYWYRQLPEEGLKFMVYLQKENIIDESGMPKERFSAEFPKEGPSILRIQQVVRGDSAAYFCASSPRGVGYTFGSGTRLTVV.

This clone has a single count. The chain recombines TRBV5-1 with TRBJ1-2; 7 bases match TRBD1. CDR3 length equals 16 residues. The germline gives CDR1 SGHRS, CDR2 YFSETQ. Trimming took 3 bases from V and 4 from J; bases not matched to a gene: 12. The CDR3 nucleotides are TGCGCCAGCAGCTCGAACAGGGGCACTACTCCCTATGGCTACACCTTC. Translation: CASSSNRGTTPYGYTF.